The 10 T cell receptor delta chains below were found in one sample sequenced in a study of γδ T cells in repeated Plasmodium falciparum infection. Flow sorting of PBMC yielded separate Vgamma9/Vdelta2+ and Vdelta2-negative gammadelta T cell populations for bulk repertoire analysis. TCRdb applied CATT to the multiplex PCR reads for clone calling. The data show about 50,000 delta-chain clones, with 1.9% seen just once and around 25% held by the top ten. Sequenced sample: gamma-delta T cells from blood. The receptors were gathered from a pool of human donors (malaria-infected and uninfected, not separated).

This clone was seen more than once but under ten times. A far larger clone is one nucleotide away, so this likely arose from a read error. Other nucleotide sequences from this sample produce the same CDR3. The rearrangement uses TRDV1 and TRDJ1, with 10 bases aligning to TRDD3. CDR1 and CDR2 (germline): TSWWSYY, QGS. The CDR3 runs to 17 residues. CDR3: CALGEGVGGYDRDKLIF. CDR3 DNA: TGTGCTCTTGGGGAAGGAGTAGGGGGATACGATAGAGATAAGCTCATCTTT.

This clone has just a few counts. TCRdb's protein for this DNA is that of a much larger clone and differs from the translation at residue 6, likely a read error; the protein shown is the DNA translation. The gene calls are TRDV1 and TRDJ1; D gene unclear. The J gene was missing in TCRdb and was found by matching the end of the DNA to germline. Germline V lookup: CDR1 TSWWSYY, CDR2 QGS. Trimming took 7 bases from V and 3 from J, leaving 6 bases between them. CDR3 length: 11 amino acids. CDR3 protein: CALVSADKLIF. The DNA for the CDR3 is TGTGCTCTTGTAAGCGCCGATAAACTCATCTTT.

To note about this clone: The TCRdb protein comes from a much larger clone and disagrees with this DNA's translation at residue 17, likely due to a read error; the protein given here is derived from the DNA. The gene calls are TRDV2 and TRDJ1; TRDD3 matches at 13 bases. No J gene was available from TCRdb, and it was assigned here by a germline match of the DNA. The CDR3 sequence is 22 residues long. Germline lookup yields CDR1 GEAIGNYY and CDR2 EKD. The J segment lost 4 bases and the V segment lost 2 bases, leaving 24 bases of the junction unmatched. CDR3 in amino acids: CACDIITGGYGQTSQDIDKLIF. Here the CDR3 DNA reads TGTGCCTGTGACATTATAACTGGGGGATACGGACAAACCTCACAAGACATCGATAAACTCATCTTT.

This clone was seen repeatedly, ten times or more. A far larger clone is a single base away, which makes a read error likely. This specimen includes other DNA sequences encoding the same CDR3. The rearrangement links TRAV38-2/DV8 to TRDJ1; 8 bases agree with TRDD3. Germline V gives CDR1 TSESDYY, CDR2 QEAYKQQN. CDR3 length equals 19 residues. CDR3 bases: TGTGCCTGGACCCGGTTTAATAGGTACTGGGGGTTGTACACCGATAAACTCATCTTT. It yields the protein CAWTRFNRYWGLYTDKLIF.

In this sample, this clone turned up many times. The protein held in TCRdb is that of a much larger clone and does not match this DNA's translation at residue 14, likely because of a read error; the protein shown is translated from the DNA. Other nucleotide sequences from this sample produce the same CDR3. CDR3 loop: CALGELNPPTLEVRGISSWDTRQMFF. The DNA of the CDR3 is TGTGCTCTTGGGGAACTCAACCCCCCTACGTTGGAAGTCCGGGGGATTAGCTCCTGGGACACCCGACAGATGTTTTTC. The chain combines TRDV1 with TRDJ3, with TRDD3 matching over 7 bases. In the absence of a J gene in TCRdb, the DNA was matched to germline to assign it here. The trim removed 0 bases at V and 0 bases at J, leaving 26 bases unmatched. The germline gives CDR1 TSWWSYY, CDR2 QGS. This CDR3 spans 26 amino acids.

This clone has at least ten counts. There is no J gene call, but TRDV1 is given as the V gene; TRDD3 is the table's D call and was not checked against the DNA. The CDR3 runs 17 residues. The germline V gene has CDR1 TSWWSYY and CDR2 QGS. The CDR3 nucleotides are TGTGCCCTTGGGGTAAACCACAGGCCCTGGGACACCCGACAGATGTTCTTC. Amino acids: CALGVNHRPWDTRQMFF.

As regards this clone: Only one base separates this from a far larger clonotype, so it likely reflects a read error. Within the sample, other DNA sequences also encode this same CDR3. This chain joins TRDV3 and TRDJ1; 13 positions agree with TRDD3. TCRdb leaves out the J gene; it was filled in here by matching the DNA to germline. CDR1 and CDR2 (germline): TVYSNPD, GDNSRS (reference sequence). This CDR3 is built from 24 residues. The CDR3, as DNA: TGTGCTTTTAGCTACCCTTCCTACTTAGGGGATGTACTGGGGGATACGCTGTACACCGATAAACTCATCTTT. The encoded protein is CAFSYPSYLGDVLGDTLYTDKLIF.

With regard to this clone: A single base is all that separates this from a far larger clone, so a read error is likely. This sample also contains other DNA sequences that code for the same CDR3. V is TRDV1 and J is TRDJ1; 12 positions agree with TRDD3. TCRdb lists no J gene, so it was determined here by aligning the DNA to germline. Germline lookup yields CDR1 TSWWSYY and CDR2 QGS. The CDR3 runs to 25 residues. V dropped 0 bases and J dropped 0; count of bases not matched to a gene: 26. Here the CDR3 DNA reads TGTGCTCTTGGGGAACTAGCCCTCTCCAACTGGGGGATACAGAGGCAGAGGAGGTACACCGATAAACTCATCTTT. Translating it yields CALGELALSNWGIQRQRRYTDKLIF.

Remarks on this clone: For this DNA, TCRdb reports the protein of a much larger clone, which diverges at residue 15, most likely from a read error; the protein presented here is translated directly from the DNA. The chain links TRDV1 to TRDJ1; the match to TRDD3 covers 8 bases. The J gene, missing from TCRdb, was assigned here through DNA to germline matching. Germline values: CDR1 TSWWSYY, CDR2 QGS. J lost 3 bases, V lost 4 bases, and 22 bases had no gene match. CDR3 length equals 20 residues. CDR3 DNA sequence: TGTGCTCTTGGGGGGATTCTCCTCCCGGGATACGCCTCCTACGCCGATAAACTCATCTTT. Translation: CALGGILLPGYASYADKLIF.

With regard to this clone: This DNA's translation and the protein TCRdb lists, from a much larger clone, do not match at residue 7, likely due to a read error; the protein shown is translated from the DNA. The chain couples TRDV1 to TRDJ1, with 8 positions matching TRDD3. No J gene is reported in TCRdb; it was inferred here by comparing the DNA with germline. The germline V gene has CDR1 TSWWSYY and CDR2 QGS. With 1 base clipped from V and 0 bases from J, the junction kept 7 bases outside the gene matches. The CDR3 consists of 17 residues. CDR3 sequence: CALGEPPWGTYTDKLIF. The CDR3 nucleotides read TGTGCTCTTGGGGAACCCCCCTGGGGGACTTACACCGATAAACTCATCTTT.